These 9 T cell receptor beta chains were all obtained from the same sample, sequenced in a study of cytomegalovirus exposure and HLA in healthy donors. PCR used 60 Vbeta primers and 13 Jbeta primers. Clones were read by immunoSEQ multiplex PCR, and TCRdb kept only the in-frame ones, dropping some. The table shows 80,000 or so clones, with 65% to 85% occurring only once. The sequencing input was PBMCs. Receptors originate from a man between 60 and 75 years old in good health and CMV-seropositive.

The gene calls are TRBV7-6 and TRBJ1-4; D gene uncertain. Trimming removed 5 bases from V and 8 bases from J, with 15 bases in between. CDR3 length: 14 amino acids. Germline CDR1 reads SGHVS; CDR2 reads FNYEAQ. CDR3 sequence (DNA): TGTGCCAGCAGCCCCTATGAGGGTAGCGAAAAACTGTTTTTT. Translating it yields CASSPYEGSEKLFF.

This chain uses TRBV5-6 with TRBJ1-1, with D maybe TRBD1 (6 bases). V shed 6 bases and J shed 5 bases, with 14 bases lying between them. Looked up from germline, CDR1 is SGHDT and CDR2 is YYEEEE. The CDR3 contains 13 residues. CDR3 coding DNA: TGTGCCAGCACCCCTGAAGGGGGAACTGAAGCTTTCTTT. Translation: CASTPEGGTEAFF.

The chain has TRBV7-8 and TRBJ2-3, with D perhaps TRBD2 (6 bases). V shed 4 bases and J shed 1 base, with 9 bases lying between them. The CDR3 has 14 amino acids. Germline-derived CDR1 and CDR2 are SGHVS and FQNEAQ. The CDR3 DNA reads TGTGCCAGCAGCTGGCAGCGGGGCACAGATACGCAGTATTTT. This encodes CASSWQRGTDTQYF. The full variable domain, in which reference TRBV7-8 and TRBJ2-3 provide the parts outside the CDR3, is GAGVSQSPRYKVAKRGQDVALRCDPISGHVSLFWYQQALGQGPEFLTYFQNEAQLDKSGLPSDRFFAERPEGSVSTLKIQRTQQEDSAVYLCASSWQRGTDTQYFGPGTRLTVL.

The rearrangement links TRBV5-6 to TRBJ1-2; TRBD1 might be the D (6 bases). Germline lookup yields CDR1 SGHDT and CDR2 YYEEEE. The V end lost 1 base, the J end lost 7 bases, and 11 bases lay between the germline ends. CDR3 length equals 13 residues. CDR3 DNA sequence: TGTGCCAGCAGCTTGATCTCAGGGGTTGGCTACACCTTC. Its protein is CASSLISGVGYTF.

The V gene is TRBV18, the J gene TRBJ2-7; perhaps TRBD2 as D (6 bases). This CDR3 contains 16 residues. Germline loops: CDR1 KGHSH, CDR2 LQKENI. V lost 1 base and J lost 3, with 16 bases in between. In nucleotides, the CDR3 is TGTGCCAGCTCACCACAAGCAGGCGGAGGGGACTACGAGCAGTACTTC. Encoded protein: CASSPQAGGGDYEQYF.

This clone was counted only a few times. This rearrangement joins TRBV9 to TRBJ1-2; possible D gene TRBD1, 5 bases. This CDR3 comprises 14 residues. From germline, CDR1 is SGDLS and CDR2 YYNGEE. With 4 bases removed from V and 2 bases from J, the gap between germline ends came to 12 bases. Written as DNA, the CDR3 is TGTGCCAGCAGCCTGGAACAGGCCAACTATGGCTACACCTTC. Translated, it gives CASSLEQANYGYTF.

J is TRBJ2-1 and V is TRBV27; 11 bases match TRBD2. J gave up 5 bases and V 7 bases, and 4 bases lay outside the gene matches. CDR1 MNHEY and CDR2 SMNVEV come from the germline V gene (reference sequence). The CDR3 sequence is 14 residues long. For the CDR3, the DNA is TGTGCCAGCACCGGGACTAGCGGAAACAATGAGCAGTTCTTC. Translating gives CASTGTSGNNEQFF.

This clone has more than one count but fewer than ten. The genes are TRBV30 and TRBJ2-2; 8 nucleotides align to TRBD2. The CDR3 loop spans 15 amino acids. With 2 bases clipped from V and 7 bases from J, the junction kept 9 bases outside the gene matches. The germline V gene has CDR1 GTSNPN and CDR2 SVGIG (reference sequence). This CDR3 is CAWSWAGGRLGELFF. DNA for the CDR3: TGTGCCTGGAGTTGGGCGGGGGGACGCCTCGGGGAGCTGTTTTTT.

The V call is TRBV7-8, the J call TRBJ2-2, with 9 bases matching TRBD2. This CDR3 spans 14 amino acids. From germline, CDR1 is SGHVS and CDR2 FQNEAQ. Trimming at V came to 3 bases and at J to 7 bases, leaving 3 bases not matched to a gene. Written as DNA, the CDR3 is TGTGCCAGCAGCTTTCATAGCGGGAGCGGGGAGCTGTTTTTT. Its protein is CASSFHSGSGELFF. The variable domain in full, completed from reference TRBV7-8 and TRBJ2-2, reads GAGVSQSPRYKVAKRGQDVALRCDPISGHVSLFWYQQALGQGPEFLTYFQNEAQLDKSGLPSDRFFAERPEGSVSTLKIQRTQQEDSAVYLCASSFHSGSGELFFGEGSRLTVL.